These 2 T cell receptor beta chains came from one sample sequenced in a study of T cell responses to AZD1222 COVID-19 vaccine. Profiling relied on immunoSEQ multiplex PCR, and the TCRdb table lists in-frame clones only, not all of them. The sample has approximately 110,000 clones, roughly 90% seen once. Specimen: peripheral blood, collected on day 0 of AZD1222 vaccination. The source of these receptors is an adult in good health.

This sequence joins TRBV15 and TRBJ2-5; D is possibly TRBD2 (6 bases). This CDR3 comprises 17 residues. Deletions cut 2 bases from V and 5 bases from J, with 21 bases between. Germline CDR1 reads LNHNV; CDR2 reads YYDKDF (reference sequence). As DNA, the CDR3 is TGTGCCACCAGCAGACTTGGGACTCCCGAAGCACGGGAGACCCAGTACTTC. Protein product: CATSRLGTPEARETQYF.

The V and J genes are TRBV19 and TRBJ2-1; maybe TRBD2 (7 bases). The CDR3 length is 14 residues. Germline V gives CDR1 LNHDA, CDR2 SQIVND (reference sequence). The ends were cut back, 5 bases at V and 8 bases at J, with 16 bases in the middle. In nucleotides, the CDR3 is TGTGCCAGTAGTGGCACAGGGAGGGCGGATGAGCAGTTCTTC. Its translation is CASSGTGRADEQFF.